This T cell receptor (beta chain) was found in a study of T cell responses to AZD1222 COVID-19 vaccine. Profiled with immunoSEQ multiplex PCR; TCRdb holds only in-frame clones, not every one. The sample has tens of thousands of clones, about 91% seen once. V was trimmed by 0 bases and J by 4 bases, leaving 17 bases between them. The CDR3 spans 17 residues. Germline CDR1 reads SGHVS; CDR2 reads FNYEAQ. Sequencing used peripheral blood, obtained 28 days after the second AZD1222 dose. This sequence was found in an adult who received the AZD1222 COVID-19 vaccine. The chain links TRBV7-6 to TRBJ2-3, with D possibly called TRBD1 or TRBD2 (7 bases each). This CDR3 is CASSLAGGGAFPDTQYF. The CDR3 DNA sequence: TGTGCCAGCAGCTTAGCGGGAGGGGGCGCATTCCCAGATACGCAGTATTTT.